This entry features one T cell receptor (beta chain) sequence. Antigen: not known. This specimen belongs to a study of T cell repertoires and HLA-DP antigens. TCRdb keeps only in-frame clones here, not all; method: immunoSEQ multiplex PCR. This sample has around 90,000 clones, with around nine tenths found just once. The CDR3 is 14 amino acids. Trimming left V 2 bases short and J 1 base short, with 9 bases between. Germline loops: CDR1 SGHNT, CDR2 YYREEE (reference sequence). This chain uses TRBV5-4 with TRBJ2-5; D remains ambiguous. Sequences were obtained from CD4+ T cells from PBMCs. The clonotype originates from a man aged 45-65 years in good health and CMV-seronegative. CDR3 nucleotide sequence: TGTGCCAGCAGCTTTCCTGCAGTCCAAGAGACCCAGTACTTC. Translated: CASSFPAVQETQYF.